This passage covers 28 T cell receptor beta chains from one sample sequenced in a study of CD8 T cells in ankylosing spondylitis. TCRdb reprocessed the 5' RACE reads with MiXCR, giving one entry per CDR3 protein. This sample yields roughly 700,000 distinct CDR3 sequences, of which roughly 19% are seen a single time; around 19% belongs to the top ten. For these receptors, no antigen is known. Study findings and constraints: The study identified a TCR beta motif of several highly homologous variants that appeared characteristic of ankylosing spondylitis blood.

The specimen was blood, either unsorted or a sorted T cell fraction (not recorded which). These receptors all stem from a male donor with ankylosing spondylitis.

The chain joins TRBV12-3 or TRBV12-4 to TRBJ1-1; the match to TRBD1 covers 7 bases. Germline trimming cut 1 base from V and 1 base from J; bases unmatched to any gene: 9. The CDR3 extends over 17 amino acids. CDR3 protein: CASSLVPGQSKNTEAFF. The CDR3 DNA reads TGTGCCAGCAGTTTAGTTCCGGGACAGTCAAAGAACACTGAAGCTTTCTTT.

This clonotype was detected a few times. The chain couples TRBV20-1 to TRBJ2-4; 12 bases fit TRBD2. The germline gives CDR1 DFQATT, CDR2 SNEGSKA (reference sequence). This CDR3 contains 19 residues. The ends lost 2 bases at V and 0 bases at J; junction bases unmatched: 11. The CDR3 sequence: CSARSGLAGTVQAKNIQYF. The CDR3 nucleotides are TGCAGTGCTAGATCCGGACTAGCGGGAACGGTACAAGCCAAAAACATTCAGTACTTC.

This chain connects TRBV29-1 to TRBJ2-7, with D perhaps matching TRBD1 (5 bases). The V gene's germline CDR1 is SQVTM and CDR2 ANQGSEA. V lost 7 bases to trimming and J lost 5 bases, with 15 bases between them. The CDR3 is 12 residues long. In DNA, the CDR3 is TGCAGCGCCCGGACACCGTCCCACGAGCAGTACTTC. Residues: CSARTPSHEQYF.

The V call is TRBV29-1, the J call TRBJ2-5; D is perhaps TRBD1 (5 bases). V was shortened by 3 bases and J by 7 bases, with 15 bases between the two germline ends. This CDR3 contains 13 residues. Germline V CDR1 and CDR2: SQVTM, ANQGSEA. The CDR3 bases are TGCAGCGTTGACAGGGCGGCATTAGGGACCCAGTACTTC. As protein: CSVDRAALGTQYF.

This chain connects TRBV29-1 to TRBJ1-3, with D unclear. V lost 7 bases to trimming and J lost 1 base, with 14 bases between them. Germline CDR1 is SQVTM and CDR2 is ANQGSEA. The CDR3 is 14 residues long. The CDR3 sequence: CSAAEGGSGNTIYF. CDR3 coding DNA: TGCAGCGCCGCAGAGGGAGGATCTGGAAACACCATATATTTT. Full variable domain (missing parts from reference TRBV29-1 and TRBJ1-3): SAVISQKPSRDICQRGTSLTIQCQVDSQVTMMFWYRQQPGQSLTLIATANQGSEATYESGFVIDKFPISRPNLTFSTLTVSNMSPEDSSIYLCSAAEGGSGNTIYFGEGSWLTVV.

This chain links TRBV3-1 with TRBJ1-2; no clear D gene. Trimming took 5 bases from V and 8 from J, leaving 18 bases between them. Germline CDR1 and CDR2: LGHDT and YNNKEL (reference sequence). The CDR3 sequence is 14 residues long. The CDR3 DNA reads as TGTGCCAGCAGCTTCCGGGCTAAGACTGCGGGCTACACCTTC. It translates to CASSFRAKTAGYTF.

This chain's CDR3 is CASTALSGGLNEQFF. In nucleotides, the CDR3 is TGTGCCAGCACCGCCCTTAGCGGGGGGTTGAATGAGCAGTTCTTC. This chain uses TRBV12-3 or TRBV12-4 with TRBJ2-1; 10 bases match TRBD2. The length of the CDR3 is 15 residues. J lost 7 bases, V lost 7 bases, and 10 bases had no gene match.

The V call is TRBV7-9, the J call TRBJ2-7; 9 bases align to TRBD1. CDR3 size: 15 residues. The ends lost 5 bases at V and 0 bases at J; junction bases unmatched: 5. Per germline, CDR1 SEHNR and CDR2 FQNEAQ (reference sequence). CDR3 coding DNA: TGTGCCAGCAGCGAAACAGGGGGCGACTCCTACGAGCAGTACTTC. It is translated as CASSETGGDSYEQYF. The whole variable domain, remainder taken from reference TRBV7-9 and TRBJ2-7, is DTGVSQNPRHKITKRGQNVTFRCDPISEHNRLYWYRQTLGQGPEFLTYFQNEAQLEKSRLLSDRFSAERPKGSFSTLEIQRTEQGDSAMYLCASSETGGDSYEQYFGPGTRLTVT.

The chain is built from TRBV6-4 and TRBJ2-4, with D possibly being TRBD2 (6 bases). The CDR3 has 19 residues. Germline CDR1 is MRHNA and CDR2 is SNTAGT. V shed 5 bases and J shed 0 bases, with 23 bases lying between them. The chain's CDR3 is CASSRLGLLDERAKNIQYF. CDR3 bases: TGTGCCAGCAGTCGACTAGGCCTGCTGGACGAAAGAGCCAAAAACATTCAGTACTTC.

The chain's CDR3 is CATHYGNTIYF. The DNA for the CDR3 is TGTGCCACCCATTACGGAAACACCATATATTTT. The chain combines TRBV12-3 or TRBV12-4 with TRBJ1-3, with D hard to call. CDR3 length: 11 amino acids. Trimming removed 10 bases at V and 4 bases at J, with 8 bases between.

This chain links TRBV6-1 with TRBJ1-2; D might be TRBD1 (5 bases). The germline V gene has CDR1 MNHNS and CDR2 SASEGT. Between the trimmed V and J ends, which lost 2 bases and 4 bases, there was a span of 14 bases. This CDR3 contains 15 residues. This CDR3 reads CASSELDQGLYGYTF. CDR3 nucleotide sequence: TGTGCCAGCAGTGAATTGGATCAGGGCCTCTATGGCTACACCTTC.

There are a few counts of this clonotype. The chain links TRBV2 to TRBJ1-1; no reliable D call. CDR3 length equals 14 residues. Looked up from germline, CDR1 is SNHLY and CDR2 is FYNNEI. The V end was cut by 6 bases, the J end by 4 bases, with 15 bases between. Here the CDR3 DNA reads TGTGCCAGCAGAGGCCCTCAGTGGGGCACTGAAGCTTTCTTT. Translating gives CASRGPQWGTEAFF.

This clonotype showed up just a few times. The CDR3 nucleotides are TGCAGTGTACGAAGCTCCTATAATTCACCCCTCCACTTT. It translates to CSVRSSYNSPLHF. This sequence joins TRBV20-1 and TRBJ1-6; D remains ambiguous. V was cut by 7 bases and J by 0 bases, with 7 bases left in between. Germline V CDR1 and CDR2: DFQATT, SNEGSKA (reference sequence). The CDR3 spans 13 residues.

This clonotype was picked up a small number of times. J is TRBJ2-3 and V is TRBV10-3, with 9 bases that match TRBD2. The CDR3 loop spans 16 amino acids. Looked up from germline, CDR1 is ENHRY and CDR2 is SYGVKD. V lost 0 bases to trimming and J lost 5 bases; unmatched junction nucleotides: 6. CDR3 sequence: CAISESAGGPKDTQYF. The CDR3 DNA reads as TGTGCCATCAGTGAGTCGGCGGGAGGGCCGAAAGATACGCAGTATTTT.

This clonotype was observed a few times. The chain uses TRBV15 and TRBJ2-7, with no clear D. The CDR3 loop spans 14 amino acids. The V gene lost 0 bases and the J gene lost 3 bases, with 9 bases spanning the gap. Germline assignment: CDR1 LNHNV and CDR2 YYDKDF (reference sequence). In nucleotides, the CDR3 is TGTGCCACCAGCAGAGAGGCCCAGTTCTACGAGCAGTACTTC. Its protein is CATSREAQFYEQYF.

There are a few counts of this clonotype. The chain links TRBV7-9 to TRBJ2-1, with a weak D call TRBD1 (6 bases). V was pared by 5 bases and J by 6 bases, with 14 bases between. Per germline, CDR1 SEHNR and CDR2 FQNEAQ (reference sequence). The CDR3 covers 14 residues. CDR3 sequence: CASSRPGTLNEQFF. CDR3 DNA sequence: TGTGCCAGCAGCCGTCCCGGGACACTCAATGAGCAGTTCTTC.

This clonotype was counted many times. The rearrangement joins TRBV20-1 to TRBJ2-1, with 14 bases aligning to TRBD2. The junction had 3 bases not matched to a gene; V was cut back by 5 bases and J by 6 bases. CDR3 length: 14 residues. Per the germline V gene, CDR1 is DFQATT and CDR2 is SNEGSKA (reference sequence). In DNA form, the CDR3 reads TGCAGTGCTCCGACTAGCGGGGGGGCCAATGAGCAGTTCTTC. Protein: CSAPTSGGANEQFF.

This clonotype was observed a handful of times. The chain combines TRBV20-1 with TRBJ2-1; 11 positions agree with TRBD2. In germline, CDR1 is DFQATT, CDR2 SNEGSKA (reference sequence). The CDR3 is 17 amino acids. V trimming: 4 bases; J trimming: 6 bases; junction bases outside the gene matches: 14. CDR3 DNA: TGCAGTGCTATAAATAGCCTTACTAGCGGGAGTAGCAATGAGCAGTTCTTC. Its protein is CSAINSLTSGSSNEQFF.

The rearrangement uses TRBV12-5 and TRBJ2-1; D is undetermined. The CDR3 has 12 amino acids. Trimming removed 1 base at V and 5 bases at J, with 3 bases between. The V gene's germline CDR1 is LGHNT and CDR2 FRNRAP. DNA of the CDR3: TGTGCTAGTGGTTTGGGGGACAATGAGCAGTTCTTC. Amino acid sequence: CASGLGDNEQFF.

This clonotype was seen a handful of times. V is TRBV12-3 or TRBV12-4 and J is TRBJ1-6; D gene ambiguous. The CDR3 is 12 residues long. V lost 6 bases and J lost 10, with 10 bases in between. CDR3 region: CASSVSGSPLHF. In DNA, the CDR3 is TGTGCCAGCAGCGTTTCGGGGTCACCCCTCCACTTT.

The rearrangement uses TRBV12-3 or TRBV12-4 and TRBJ2-5; D may be TRBD2 (6 bases). The CDR3 covers 14 residues. V lost 6 bases and J lost 5, with 16 bases in between. CDR3 nucleotide sequence: TGTGCCAGCAGCCGGGGGACCCTCCAGGAGACCCAGTACTTC. Encoded protein: CASSRGTLQETQYF.

The J gene is TRBJ2-7, the V gene TRBV4-3; D is unclear. The germline gives CDR1 LGHNA, CDR2 YSLEER. CDR3 size: 14 residues. Trimming removed 0 bases at V and 2 bases at J, with 8 bases between. The CDR3, as DNA: TGCGCCAGCAGCCAAGATTCGGGTCCCTACGAGCAGTACTTC. Its translation is CASSQDSGPYEQYF.

The V call is TRBV12-3 or TRBV12-4, the J call TRBJ2-5, with 11 positions matching TRBD2. The CDR3 contains 19 residues. Trimming removed 6 bases from V and 5 bases from J; junction bases left unmatched: 20. Here the CDR3 reads CASRLGRLAGSGTSETQYF. The CDR3 DNA is TGTGCCAGCAGACTCGGGCGACTAGCGGGGAGTGGGACGAGTGAGACCCAGTACTTC.

The rearrangement joins TRBV7-9 to TRBJ1-1, with TRBD1 matching over 7 bases. CDR1 is SEHNR and CDR2 is FQNEAQ in the germline V gene (reference sequence). The J segment lost 1 base and the V segment lost 5 bases, leaving 7 bases of the junction unmatched. This CDR3 is 15 amino acids long. CDR3 loop: CASSPRDSQNTEAFF. The CDR3 DNA reads TGTGCCAGCAGCCCCCGGGACAGCCAGAACACTGAAGCTTTCTTT.

The CDR3 here is CASSSAPGDREAGELFF. DNA of the CDR3: TGTGCCAGCAGTTCCGCCCCCGGGGACAGGGAGGCCGGGGAGCTGTTTTTT. This chain connects TRBV12-3 or TRBV12-4 to TRBJ2-2; 9 bases agree with TRBD1. This CDR3 is built from 17 residues. The junction had 12 bases not matched to a gene; V was cut back by 4 bases and J by 6 bases.

J is TRBJ2-1 and V is TRBV15, with TRBD2 identical over 11 bases. The CDR3 is made up of 14 amino acids. The V and J ends lost 8 bases and 9 bases, in that order; junction bases with no gene match: 9. CDR1 and CDR2 (germline): LNHNV, YYDKDF (reference sequence). This chain's CDR3 is CATASGGLNVEQFF. The CDR3 coding sequence is TGTGCCACCGCTAGCGGGGGGCTTAACGTTGAGCAGTTCTTC. The full variable domain, rest sourced from reference TRBV15 and TRBJ2-1, is DAMVIQNPRYQVTQFGKPVTLSCSQTLNHNVMYWYQQKSSQAPKLLFHYYDKDFNNEADTPDNFQSRRPNTSFCFLDIRSPGLGDTAMYLCATASGGLNVEQFFGPGTRLTVL.

The chain has TRBV20-1 and TRBJ2-3; a possible D gene is TRBD2 (5 bases). V shed 6 bases and J shed 1 base, with 20 bases lying between them. The CDR3 is 16 amino acids. CDR1 DFQATT and CDR2 SNEGSKA come from the germline V gene (reference sequence). The CDR3 DNA is TGCAGTGCCCACCCCCTCACGGAGGCGGGCACAGATACGCAGTATTTT. Its translation: CSAHPLTEAGTDTQYF.

Many counts were recorded for this clonotype. The rearrangement links TRBV7-2 to TRBJ2-1; the match to TRBD2 covers 8 bases. Trimming cost V 3 bases and J 5 bases; bases outside gene matches: 3. This CDR3 spans 14 amino acids. Germline lookup yields CDR1 SGHTA and CDR2 FQGNSA. This CDR3 reads CASSLGTRNNEQFF. CDR3 in DNA: TGTGCCAGCAGCTTGGGGACTAGAAACAATGAGCAGTTCTTC.